These 30 T cell receptor beta chains share one sample of origin, sequenced in a study of T-cell memory formation after mild COVID-19. MiXCR, run by TCRdb on the 5' RACE reads, gives a single entry per CDR3 protein. The table has about 440,000 distinct CDR3 sequences, roughly 20% seen once. The specimen was PBMCs or a T cell subset sorted from them (not recorded which). The receptor source for this set is an adult woman who had mild COVID-19 (a few samples of this study predate the infection). Cell type and time point are not known.

This chain links TRBV7-6 with TRBJ2-1, with 12 bases aligning to TRBD2. Germline CDR1 SGHVS, CDR2 FNYEAQ. CDR3 length: 16 residues. V was clipped by 5 bases and J by 2 bases; unmatched bases: 4. The CDR3 DNA follows: TGTGCCAGCAGCAGCGGACTAGCGGGGACCTACAATGAGCAGTTCTTC. Protein sequence: CASSSGLAGTYNEQFF.

This chain joins TRBV6-5 and TRBJ2-7, with 9 bases identical to TRBD1. Germline loops: CDR1 MNHEY, CDR2 SVGAGI. The ends lost 6 bases at V and 2 bases at J; junction bases unmatched: 11. The CDR3 runs to 16 residues. CDR3 nucleotides: TGTGCCAGCAGCCTCACCGACAGGGGGGCACCCTACGAGCAGTACTTC. Its translation is CASSLTDRGAPYEQYF.

The chain carries TRBV9 and TRBJ1-5; a weak D match, TRBD1 (5 bases). Germline values: CDR1 SGDLS, CDR2 YYNGEE. V lost 3 bases and J lost 2, with 15 bases in between. The CDR3 covers 16 residues. CDR3 residues: CASSAGGQGGNQPQHF. CDR3 sequence (DNA): TGTGCCAGCAGCGCCGGTGGGCAGGGAGGCAATCAGCCCCAGCATTTT.

This chain links TRBV4-1 with TRBJ1-4; D gene ambiguous. With 3 bases removed from V and 6 bases from J, the gap between germline ends came to 11 bases. CDR3 length: 14 amino acids. The germline V gene has CDR1 MGHRA and CDR2 YSYEKL. The CDR3 DNA is TGCGCCAGCAGCCAGTCCGGGGTTGATGAAAAACTGTTTTTT. Protein product: CASSQSGVDEKLFF.

This clonotype has just a few counts. J is TRBJ1-1 and V is TRBV20-1, with D possibly TRBD1 on 6 matching bases. The germline V gene has CDR1 DFQATT and CDR2 SNEGSKA (reference sequence). Trimming stripped 5 bases from V and 0 bases from J, with 13 bases between. This CDR3 contains 14 residues. The CDR3 DNA reads TGCAGTGCTGGGGGCTTTACCCTGAACACTGAAGCTTTCTTT. This codes for CSAGGFTLNTEAFF.

The V and J genes are TRBV7-2 and TRBJ1-2; D unresolved. The CDR3 spans 11 residues. The V end was cut by 2 bases, the J end by 7 bases, with 5 bases between. Germline-derived CDR1 and CDR2 are SGHTA and FQGNSA. In DNA form, the CDR3 reads TGTGCCAGCAGCTTATATGCTGGCTACACCTTC. It translates to CASSLYAGYTF. Full variable domain (rest looked up from reference TRBV7-2 and TRBJ1-2): GAGVSQSPSNKVTEKGKDVELRCDPISGHTALYWYRQSLGQGLEFLIYFQGNSAPDKSGLPSDRFSAERTGGSVSTLTIQRTQQEDSAVYLCASSLYAGYTFGSGTRLTVV.

This clonotype was seen repeatedly, ten times or more. J is TRBJ2-3 and V is TRBV7-6; TRBD2 agrees at 10 bases. V dropped 3 bases and J dropped 0; count of bases not matched to a gene: 3. Germline CDR1 SGHVS, CDR2 FNYEAQ. The CDR3 loop spans 16 amino acids. CDR3 protein: CASSFLAGASTDTQYF. Here the CDR3 DNA reads TGTGCCAGCAGCTTCCTAGCGGGGGCTAGCACAGATACGCAGTATTTT.

The chain uses TRBV19 and TRBJ1-5; D gene unclear. The CDR3 sequence is 18 residues long. Between the trimmed V and J ends, which lost 3 bases and 1 base, there was a span of 19 bases. The germline V gene has CDR1 LNHDA and CDR2 SQIVND (reference sequence). CDR3 protein: CASSIRGGWGGSNQPQHF. The DNA of the CDR3 is TGTGCCAGTAGTATCCGGGGAGGTTGGGGAGGAAGCAATCAGCCCCAGCATTTT.

This clonotype was detected only a few times. The chain carries TRBV6-1 and TRBJ1-5; no clear D gene. Germline assignment: CDR1 MNHNS and CDR2 SASEGT. With 7 bases removed from V and 0 bases from J, the gap between germline ends came to 10 bases. There are 14 residues in the CDR3. The CDR3: CASTQQDSNQPQHF. In DNA, the CDR3 is TGTGCCAGCACTCAGCAAGATAGCAATCAGCCCCAGCATTTT.

The genes are TRBV9 and TRBJ2-7; 10 bases map to TRBD2. The CDR3 extends over 15 amino acids. Germline lookup yields CDR1 SGDLS and CDR2 YYNGEE. With V trimmed by 3 bases and J by 3 bases, 6 bases remained unmatched. In DNA, the CDR3 is TGTGCCAGCAGCGGGACTAGCGGAGGGATCTACGAGCAGTACTTC. Residues: CASSGTSGGIYEQYF.

This clonotype was found a few times. The gene calls are TRBV7-2 and TRBJ2-5, with 9 bases aligning to TRBD1. CDR1 is SGHTA and CDR2 is FQGNSA in the germline V gene. Trimming at V came to 6 bases and at J to 5 bases, leaving 4 bases not matched to a gene. The CDR3 loop spans 13 amino acids. CDR3 DNA: TGTGCCAGCAGACAGGGGGCGAGGGAGACCCAGTACTTC. Amino acid sequence: CASRQGARETQYF.

The chain is built from TRBV12-3 or TRBV12-4 and TRBJ2-1; a weak D match, TRBD1 (5 bases). This CDR3 spans 11 amino acids. The V and J ends lost 8 bases and 10 bases respectively, with 12 bases between them. CDR3 DNA sequence: TGTGCCAGCGGGGCCACCCCCGAGCAGTTCTTC. Translating gives CASGATPEQFF.

This chain uses TRBV14 with TRBJ1-2; D is unclear. The ends were cut back, 5 bases at V and 8 bases at J, with 18 bases in the middle. The CDR3 sequence is 14 residues long. The germline V gene has CDR1 SGHDN and CDR2 FVKESK. The CDR3 loop reads CASSDTDRVGGYTF. CDR3 nucleotides: TGTGCCAGCAGCGACACCGACCGAGTAGGGGGCTACACCTTC. Variable domain in full (rest from reference TRBV14 and TRBJ1-2): EAGVTQFPSHSVIEKGQTVTLRCDPISGHDNLYWYRRVMGKEIKFLLHFVKESKQDESGMPNNRFLAERTGGTYSTLKVQPAELEDSGVYFCASSDTDRVGGYTFGSGTRLTVV.

The J gene is TRBJ2-3, the V gene TRBV7-2; D call uncertain. The V end was cut by 3 bases, the J end by 4 bases, with 14 bases between. The CDR3 has 15 residues. Germline CDR1 and CDR2: SGHTA and FQGNSA. The CDR3 DNA reads as TGTGCCAGCAGCTTGATAAGAAAGGTCGCAGATACGCAGTATTTT. As protein: CASSLIRKVADTQYF.

The chain uses TRBV20-1 and TRBJ2-5; D possibly matches TRBD1 or TRBD2 (6 bases each). Trimming shortened V by 1 base and J by 5 bases, and 11 bases separated the two germline ends. This CDR3 region has 13 residues. Germline V gene data show CDR1 as DFQATT and CDR2 as SNEGSKA (reference sequence). This CDR3 reads CSARAGGKETQYF. The CDR3 nucleotides are TGCAGTGCTAGAGCCGGGGGCAAGGAGACCCAGTACTTC.

The V gene is TRBV4-2, the J gene TRBJ2-3; 11 positions match TRBD1. Germline V lookup: CDR1 LGHNA, CDR2 YNFKEQ. CDR3 size: 15 residues. After removal of 4 bases from V and 8 bases from J, the junction contained 8 bases not matched to a gene. The CDR3 nucleotides are TGTGCCAGCAGCCTAGGCGGGACAGGGGGTGGTACGCAGTATTTT. Translation: CASSLGGTGGGTQYF.

This clonotype was detected a few times. The V and J genes are TRBV6-2 or TRBV6-3 and TRBJ1-4; possibly TRBD1 for D (5 bases). The germline gives CDR1 MNHEY, CDR2 SVGEGT. The CDR3 consists of 11 residues. The V gene lost 8 bases and the J gene lost 10 bases, with 11 bases spanning the gap. The CDR3 reads CASRDQRKLFF. DNA of the CDR3: TGTGCCAGCCGGGACCAGAGAAAACTGTTTTTT.

This clonotype was seen a few times. V is TRBV5-1 and J is TRBJ1-4; D is uncertain. V shed 3 bases and J shed 0 bases, with 12 bases lying between them. The CDR3 extends over 16 amino acids. Germline lookup yields CDR1 SGHRS and CDR2 YFSETQ. CDR3 region: CASSSGRTATNEKLFF. CDR3 DNA: TGCGCCAGCAGCTCCGGACGGACTGCAACTAATGAAAAACTGTTTTTT.

This clonotype was recorded a few times. V is TRBV18 and J is TRBJ2-7, with 7 nucleotides matching TRBD1. The germline gives CDR1 KGHSH, CDR2 LQKENI. The CDR3 consists of 14 residues. Unmatched junction bases numbered 5, after V lost 4 bases and J lost 2 bases. The CDR3 DNA is TGTGCCAGCTCACGACGGGACAGCCCCTACGAGCAGTACTTC. Residues: CASSRRDSPYEQYF.

This clonotype was seen ten or more times. The CDR3 loop is CASSLWHMDNQPQHF. The CDR3 coding sequence is TGTGCCAGCAGCTTGTGGCACATGGACAATCAGCCCCAGCATTTT. The chain links TRBV5-6 to TRBJ1-5; D gene unclear. The V and J ends lost 1 base and 3 bases respectively, with 11 bases between them. Germline CDR1 and CDR2: SGHDT and YYEEEE. CDR3 length: 15 amino acids.

This clonotype was found a few times. This chain connects TRBV6-6 to TRBJ1-2; D remains ambiguous. This CDR3 is built from 14 residues. V lost 5 bases and J 2 bases, leaving 12 bases between the germline ends. The germline gives CDR1 MNHNY, CDR2 SVGAGI (reference sequence). This chain's CDR3 is CASSTYAVNYGYTF. CDR3 nucleotides: TGTGCCAGCAGTACCTATGCAGTGAACTATGGCTACACCTTC.

The J gene is TRBJ2-7, the V gene TRBV4-2; D is possibly TRBD1 (6 bases). Trimming cost V 0 bases and J 6 bases, with 18 bases left between them. This CDR3 contains 16 residues. Germline V gene sequence: CDR1 LGHNA, CDR2 YNFKEQ. The CDR3 nucleotides are TGTGCCAGCAGCCAAGATAGGACAGCCCTCGGAGGCGAGCAGTACTTC. Residues: CASSQDRTALGGEQYF.

The chain uses TRBV28 and TRBJ2-7; D uncertain. The CDR3 runs 14 residues. V lost 6 bases to trimming and J lost 7 bases, with 19 bases between them. Germline lookup yields CDR1 MDHEN and CDR2 SYDVKM. DNA of the CDR3: TGTGCCAGCAGCTTAACCCGGTTGCCTGAGGAGCAGTACTTC. This codes for CASSLTRLPEEQYF. The full variable domain, in which reference TRBV28 and TRBJ2-7 provide the parts outside the CDR3, is DVKVTQSSRYLVKRTGEKVFLECVQDMDHENMFWYRQDPGLGLRLIYFSYDVKMKEKGDIPEGYSVSREKKERFSLILESASTNQTSMYLCASSLTRLPEEQYFGPGTRLTVT.

V and J are TRBV27 and TRBJ1-5; D unresolved. Trimming pared 5 bases from V and 3 bases from J, leaving 14 bases between. CDR3 length: 15 amino acids. The germline gives CDR1 MNHEY, CDR2 SMNVEV (reference sequence). DNA for the CDR3: TGTGCCAGCAGTCCACGGTGGCAGGTCAATCAGCCCCAGCATTTT. This translates into CASSPRWQVNQPQHF.

This clonotype was found many times. The chain carries TRBV10-3 and TRBJ2-1; D perhaps matches TRBD1 (5 bases). The CDR3 has 15 residues. Germline V gives CDR1 ENHRY, CDR2 SYGVKD. V lost 6 bases and J lost 0, with 12 bases in between. The CDR3 DNA reads as TGTGCCATCAGCCCTCGACAGAGCTCCTACAATGAGCAGTTCTTC. Encoded protein: CAISPRQSSYNEQFF.

The rearrangement links TRBV6-6 to TRBJ2-5, with 7 bases identical to TRBD2. Trimming at V came to 2 bases and at J to 2 bases, leaving 5 bases not matched to a gene. Looked up from germline, CDR1 is MNHNY and CDR2 is SVGAGI (reference sequence). The CDR3 loop spans 15 amino acids. CDR3 sequence reads: CASSYPAGMQETQYF. In DNA form, the CDR3 reads TGTGCCAGCAGTTACCCAGCGGGGATGCAAGAGACCCAGTACTTC.

This clonotype was counted a few times. The J gene is TRBJ2-1, the V gene TRBV10-2, with 11 bases that match TRBD1. The CDR3 consists of 11 residues. The V and J ends lost 8 bases and 14 bases, in that order; junction bases with no gene match: 5. The germline CDR1 and CDR2 sequences are WSHSY and SAAADI. CDR3 coding DNA: TGCGCCAGCCGGACAGGGGGCCAGGAGTTCTTC. This translates into CASRTGGQEFF.

V gene TRBV4-3 combines with J gene TRBJ2-1; D may be TRBD1 (6 bases). The germline V and J ends were trimmed by 1 base and 4 bases, with 14 bases remaining between them. The CDR3 runs 16 residues. The V gene's germline CDR1 is LGHNA and CDR2 YSLEER. The CDR3 sequence is CASSQGLGDIYNEQFF. CDR3 bases: TGCGCCAGCAGCCAAGGGTTAGGGGACATTTACAATGAGCAGTTCTTC.

This clonotype was observed a handful of times. The chain links TRBV20-1 to TRBJ1-1; 10 bases line up with TRBD1. This CDR3 is built from 14 residues. V lost 0 bases, J lost 4 bases, and 2 bases stayed unmatched. Germline loops: CDR1 DFQATT, CDR2 SNEGSKA (reference sequence). CDR3 nucleotides: TGCAGTGCTAGAGATAGGACAGGGGGCACTGAAGCTTTCTTT. Translation gives CSARDRTGGTEAFF.

This chain uses TRBV11-3 with TRBJ1-1; D is possibly TRBD1 (5 bases). Trimming left V 6 bases short and J 3 bases short, with 8 bases between. The CDR3 runs to 12 residues. Germline CDR1 SGHNT, CDR2 YENEEA. The CDR3 region is CASSMGDTEAFF. The CDR3 DNA is TGTGCCAGCAGTATGGGGGACACTGAAGCTTTCTTT. Drawing the rest from reference TRBV11-3 and TRBJ1-1, the complete variable domain is EAGVVQSPRYKIIEKKQPVAFWCNPISGHNTLYWYLQNLGQGPELLIRYENEEAVDDSQLPKDRFSAERLKGVDSTLKIQPAELGDSAVYLCASSMGDTEAFFGQGTRLTVV.